The next 5 T cell receptor beta chains were all read from a single sample in a study of blood T cell repertoires in COVID-19 (dated by TCRdb to 2020 to 2021). The library was built by means of the immunoSEQ multiplex PCR assay. As stored in TCRdb, this immuneACCESS dataset retains in-frame rearrangements with V and J assigned. A fraction of the clones does not appear; measured against another copy, unresolved V genes explain less than half of the discrepancy, and the remainder lacks a known reason. The sample table holds 46,000 or so clones, of which about 88% were seen once. Of the sample, under 20% is held by the ten largest clones. Sequenced material: peripheral blood. These receptors all come from an older man with active COVID-19.

J is TRBJ2-5 and V is TRBV7-2; TRBD1 matches at 9 bases. Germline loops: CDR1 SGHTA, CDR2 FQGNSA. CDR3 length: 14 residues. The junction had 6 bases not matched to a gene; V was cut back by 4 bases and J by 6 bases. This chain's CDR3 is CASSYTGGTKTQYF. CDR3 in DNA: TGTGCCAGCAGCTACACAGGGGGCACGAAGACCCAGTACTTC.

This rearrangement joins TRBV6-5 to TRBJ2-7; a possible D gene is TRBD2 (5 bases). Germline V gene sequence: CDR1 MNHEY, CDR2 SVGAGI. This CDR3 is built from 13 residues. The germline V and J ends were trimmed by 7 bases and 4 bases, with 14 bases remaining between them. The CDR3 is CASNRGKEYEQYF. CDR3 DNA sequence: TGTGCCAGCAACCGGGGAAAAGAGTACGAGCAGTACTTC.

This clone was observed a handful of times. The V gene is TRBV19, the J gene TRBJ2-4, with a weak D call TRBD1 (6 bases). Germline CDR1 is LNHDA and CDR2 is SQIVND (reference sequence). V was pared by 6 bases and J by 0 bases, with 12 bases between. The CDR3 extends over 15 amino acids. The CDR3 region is CASRDRSLAKNIQYF. The CDR3 DNA reads as TGTGCCAGTAGGGACAGATCACTAGCCAAAAACATTCAGTACTTC.

The V and J genes are TRBV6-5 and TRBJ1-1; 11 positions match TRBD1. V trimming: 7 bases; J trimming: 5 bases; junction bases outside the gene matches: 6. The CDR3 sequence is 14 residues long. Germline V gives CDR1 MNHEY, CDR2 SVGAGI. The CDR3 region has the DNA TGTGCCAGCACCAGGACAGGGGGCAGGACTGAAGCTTTCTTT. It specifies CASTRTGGRTEAFF.

This rearrangement joins TRBV9 to TRBJ2-1, with a possible D match to TRBD2 (10 bases). Germline assignment: CDR1 SGDLS and CDR2 YYNGEE. This CDR3 has 20 residues. V was shortened by 2 bases and J by 2 bases, with 26 bases between the two germline ends. The CDR3 loop is CASSVGQGTVTSGAYNEQFF. DNA for the CDR3: TGTGCCAGCAGCGTCGGACAGGGGACAGTAACTAGCGGGGCCTACAATGAGCAGTTCTTC.